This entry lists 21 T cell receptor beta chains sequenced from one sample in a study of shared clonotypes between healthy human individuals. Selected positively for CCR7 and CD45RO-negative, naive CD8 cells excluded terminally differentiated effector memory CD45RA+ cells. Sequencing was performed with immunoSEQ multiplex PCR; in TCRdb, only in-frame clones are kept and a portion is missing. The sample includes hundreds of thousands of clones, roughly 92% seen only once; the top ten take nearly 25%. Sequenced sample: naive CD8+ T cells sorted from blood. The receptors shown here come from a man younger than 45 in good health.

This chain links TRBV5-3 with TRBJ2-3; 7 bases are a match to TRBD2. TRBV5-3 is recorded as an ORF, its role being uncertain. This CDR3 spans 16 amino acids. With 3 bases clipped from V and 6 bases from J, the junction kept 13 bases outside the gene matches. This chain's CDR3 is CARSSGLDPLGDTQYF. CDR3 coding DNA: TGTGCCAGAAGCTCCGGACTAGACCCCCTGGGTGATACGCAGTATTTT.

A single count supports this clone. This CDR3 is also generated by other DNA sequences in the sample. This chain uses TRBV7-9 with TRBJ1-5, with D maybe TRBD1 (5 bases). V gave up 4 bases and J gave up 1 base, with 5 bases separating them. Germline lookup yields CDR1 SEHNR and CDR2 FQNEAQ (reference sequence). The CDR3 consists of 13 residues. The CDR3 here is CASSWGSNQPQHF. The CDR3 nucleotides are TGTGCCAGCAGCTGGGGCAGCAATCAGCCCCAGCATTTT.

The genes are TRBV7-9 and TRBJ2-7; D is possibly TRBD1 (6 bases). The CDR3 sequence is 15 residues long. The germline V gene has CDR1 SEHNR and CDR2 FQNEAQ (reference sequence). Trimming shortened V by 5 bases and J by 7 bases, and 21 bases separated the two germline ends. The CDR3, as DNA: TGTGCCAGCAGCCCGCCACTCCCTAGGACAGAAGAGCAGTACTTC. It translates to CASSPPLPRTEEQYF.

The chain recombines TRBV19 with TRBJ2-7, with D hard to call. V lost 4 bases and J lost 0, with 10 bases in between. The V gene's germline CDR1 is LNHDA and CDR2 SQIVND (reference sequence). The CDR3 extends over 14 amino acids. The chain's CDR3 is CASSNPAGSYEQYF. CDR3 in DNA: TGTGCCAGTAGTAACCCCGCCGGCTCCTACGAGCAGTACTTC.

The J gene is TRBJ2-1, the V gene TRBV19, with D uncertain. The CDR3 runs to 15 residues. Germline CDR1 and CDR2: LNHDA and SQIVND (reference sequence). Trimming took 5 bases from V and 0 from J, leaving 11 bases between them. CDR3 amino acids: CASSLAFISYNEQFF. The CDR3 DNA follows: TGTGCCAGTAGTTTGGCGTTTATCTCCTACAATGAGCAGTTCTTC.

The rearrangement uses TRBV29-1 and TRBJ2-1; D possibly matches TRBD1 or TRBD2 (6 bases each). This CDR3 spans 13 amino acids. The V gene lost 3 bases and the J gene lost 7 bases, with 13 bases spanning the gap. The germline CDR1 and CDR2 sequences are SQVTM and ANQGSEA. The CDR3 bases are TGCAGCGTTGACGGGGGCGCGGGGAATGAGCAGTTCTTC. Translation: CSVDGGAGNEQFF.

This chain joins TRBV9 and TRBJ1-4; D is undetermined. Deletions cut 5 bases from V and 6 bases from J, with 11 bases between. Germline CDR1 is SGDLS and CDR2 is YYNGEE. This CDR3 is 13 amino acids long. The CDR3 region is CASSAFPDEKLFF. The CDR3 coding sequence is TGTGCCAGCAGTGCGTTCCCGGATGAAAAACTGTTTTTT.

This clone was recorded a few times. The CDR3 DNA sequence: TGTGCCAGCGCCTCAGGGAGTGGTTATGGCTACACCTTC. This sequence encodes CASASGSGYGYTF. J is TRBJ1-2 and V is TRBV27, with a tentative D call TRBD1 (5 bases). The CDR3 is 13 amino acids. The germline V gene has CDR1 MNHEY and CDR2 SMNVEV (reference sequence). The ends were cut back, 8 bases at V and 5 bases at J, with 15 bases in the middle.

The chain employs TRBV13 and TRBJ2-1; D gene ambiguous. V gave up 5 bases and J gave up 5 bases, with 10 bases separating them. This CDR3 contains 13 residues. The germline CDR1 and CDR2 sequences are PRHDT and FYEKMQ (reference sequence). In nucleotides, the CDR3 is TGTGCCAGCAGCGCTGGAAGGAACAATGAGCAGTTCTTC. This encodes CASSAGRNNEQFF.

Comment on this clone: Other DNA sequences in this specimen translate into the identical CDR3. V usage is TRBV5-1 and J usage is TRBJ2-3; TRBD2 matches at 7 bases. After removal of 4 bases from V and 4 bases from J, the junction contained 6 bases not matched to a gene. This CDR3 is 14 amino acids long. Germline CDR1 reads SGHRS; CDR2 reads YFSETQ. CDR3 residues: CASSPRGGPDTQYF. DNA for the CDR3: TGCGCCAGCAGCCCACGGGGAGGGCCAGATACGCAGTATTTT.

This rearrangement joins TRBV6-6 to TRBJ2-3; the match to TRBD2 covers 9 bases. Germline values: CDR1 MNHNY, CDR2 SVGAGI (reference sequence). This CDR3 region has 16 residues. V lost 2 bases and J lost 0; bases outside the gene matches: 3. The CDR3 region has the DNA TGTGCCAGCAGTTACAGGGGACTAGCTAGCACAGATACGCAGTATTTT. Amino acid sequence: CASSYRGLASTDTQYF.

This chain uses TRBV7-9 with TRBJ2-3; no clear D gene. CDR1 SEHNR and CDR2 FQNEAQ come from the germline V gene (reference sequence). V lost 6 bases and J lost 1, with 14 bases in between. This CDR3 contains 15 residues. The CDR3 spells CASSRAERGTDTQYF. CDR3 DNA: TGTGCCAGCAGTCGGGCCGAGAGAGGCACAGATACGCAGTATTTT.

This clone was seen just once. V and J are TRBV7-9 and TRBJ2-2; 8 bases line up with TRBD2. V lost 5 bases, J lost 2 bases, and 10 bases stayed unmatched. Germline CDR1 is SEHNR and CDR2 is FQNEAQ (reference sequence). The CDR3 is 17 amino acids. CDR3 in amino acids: CASSPGREADNTGELFF. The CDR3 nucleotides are TGTGCCAGCAGCCCCGGGAGGGAAGCGGATAACACCGGGGAGCTGTTTTTT.

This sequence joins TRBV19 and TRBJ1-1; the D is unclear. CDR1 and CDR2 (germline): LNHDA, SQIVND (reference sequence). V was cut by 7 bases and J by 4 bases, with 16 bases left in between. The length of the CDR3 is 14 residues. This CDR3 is CASTSEAASTEAFF. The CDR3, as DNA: TGTGCCAGTACTAGCGAGGCAGCGAGCACTGAAGCTTTCTTT.

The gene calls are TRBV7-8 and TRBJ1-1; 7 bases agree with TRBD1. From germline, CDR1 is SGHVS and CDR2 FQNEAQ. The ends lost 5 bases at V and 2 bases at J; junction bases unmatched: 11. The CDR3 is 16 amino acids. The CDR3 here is CASSLPTTGDNTEAFF. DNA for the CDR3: TGTGCCAGCAGCCTGCCCACCACAGGGGATAACACTGAAGCTTTCTTT.

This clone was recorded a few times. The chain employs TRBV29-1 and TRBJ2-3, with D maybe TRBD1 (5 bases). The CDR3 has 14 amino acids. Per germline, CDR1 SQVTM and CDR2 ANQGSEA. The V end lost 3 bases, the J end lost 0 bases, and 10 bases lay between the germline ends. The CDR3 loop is CSVDGAESTDTQYF. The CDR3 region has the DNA TGCAGCGTTGATGGGGCCGAGAGCACAGATACGCAGTATTTT.

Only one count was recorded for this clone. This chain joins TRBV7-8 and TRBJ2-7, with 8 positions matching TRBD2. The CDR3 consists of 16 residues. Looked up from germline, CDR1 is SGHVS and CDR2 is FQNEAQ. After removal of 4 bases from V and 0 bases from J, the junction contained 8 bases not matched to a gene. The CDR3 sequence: CASSSGTSGSSYEQYF. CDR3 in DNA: TGTGCCAGCAGCTCCGGAACTAGCGGAAGCTCCTACGAGCAGTACTTC.

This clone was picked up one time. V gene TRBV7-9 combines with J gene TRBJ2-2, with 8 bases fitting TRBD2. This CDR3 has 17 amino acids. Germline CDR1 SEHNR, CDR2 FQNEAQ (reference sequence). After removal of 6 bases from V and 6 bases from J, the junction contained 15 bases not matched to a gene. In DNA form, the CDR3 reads TGTGCCAGCAGACTTCCGGACGGGAGGGCCTTCGCCGGGGAGCTGTTTTTT. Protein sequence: CASRLPDGRAFAGELFF.

CDR3: CASSDPTGDNQPQHF. The CDR3 DNA reads as TGCGCCAGCAGTGACCCGACAGGGGACAATCAGCCCCAGCATTTT. The chain carries TRBV10-2 and TRBJ1-5; TRBD1 matches 8 bases. Germline V gene lookup returns CDR1 WSHSY and CDR2 SAAADI. After removal of 3 bases from V and 3 bases from J, the junction contained 4 bases not matched to a gene. This CDR3 has 15 amino acids.

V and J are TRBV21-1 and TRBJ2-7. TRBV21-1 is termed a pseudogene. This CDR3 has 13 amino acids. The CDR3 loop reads CASSTGPRYEQYF. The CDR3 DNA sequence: TGTGCCAGCAGCACCGGGCCGAGGTACGAGCAGTACTTC.

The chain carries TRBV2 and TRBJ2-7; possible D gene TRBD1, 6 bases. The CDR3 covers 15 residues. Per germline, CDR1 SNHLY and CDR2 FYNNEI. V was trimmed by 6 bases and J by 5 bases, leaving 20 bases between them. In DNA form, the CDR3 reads TGTGCCAGCAGACGGCTCTTAGGGGGTTCCCACGAGCAGTACTTC. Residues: CASRRLLGGSHEQYF.